The 11 T cell receptor beta chains below all came from one sample that was sequenced in a study of blood T cell repertoires in COVID-19. Clones were read by immunoSEQ multiplex PCR, and TCRdb kept only the in-frame ones, dropping some. The data show some 180,000 clones, roughly 79% seen once. The sequencing sample was made of peripheral blood. The source is an elderly woman with COVID-19, enrolled during active disease.

J is TRBJ2-7 and V is TRBV7-3, with D perhaps TRBD2 (6 bases). This CDR3 is 15 amino acids long. V lost 5 bases and J lost 7, with 21 bases in between. CDR1 SGHTA and CDR2 FQGTGA come from the germline V gene. CDR3 bases: TGTGCCAGCAGCCCAAGCGGGCCGGCAATGAGGGAGCAGTACTTC. It is translated as CASSPSGPAMREQYF. Full variable domain (rest looked up from reference TRBV7-3 and TRBJ2-7): GAGVSQTPSNKVTEKGKYVELRCDPISGHTALYWYRQSLGQGPEFLIYFQGTGAADDSGLPNDRFFAVRPEGSVSTLKIQRTERGDSAVYLCASSPSGPAMREQYFGPGTRLTVT.

In DNA, the CDR3 is TGCGCCAGCAGCTTGGGAGACGTGCAGGGGAGGCCCCAGCATTTT. It is translated as CASSLGDVQGRPQHF. This chain uses TRBV5-1 with TRBJ1-5; possibly TRBD1 for D (6 bases). The CDR3 runs to 15 residues. CDR1 and CDR2 from the germline V gene are SGHRS and YFSETQ. V lost 0 bases and J 9 bases, leaving 16 bases between the germline ends.

V usage is TRBV29-1 and J usage is TRBJ1-1; perhaps TRBD1 as D (5 bases). From germline, CDR1 is SQVTM and CDR2 ANQGSEA. The CDR3 is 13 amino acids. Trimming removed 3 bases at V and 2 bases at J, with 10 bases between. The CDR3 DNA reads as TGCAGCGTTGATACAGGAATAAACACTGAAGCTTTCTTT. Protein product: CSVDTGINTEAFF.

The rearrangement joins TRBV29-1 to TRBJ1-3; a possible D gene is TRBD1 (6 bases). The length of the CDR3 is 12 residues. The V and J ends lost 6 bases and 3 bases respectively, with 9 bases between them. Germline values: CDR1 SQVTM, CDR2 ANQGSEA. CDR3 DNA: TGCAGCGTCAGGGACATTGGAAACACCATATATTTT. Its protein is CSVRDIGNTIYF.

J is TRBJ2-7 and V is TRBV7-9, with D possibly matching TRBD2 (5 bases). Trimming removed 5 bases from V and 3 bases from J, with 11 bases in between. The length of the CDR3 is 13 residues. CDR1 and CDR2 from the germline V gene are SEHNR and FQNEAQ (reference sequence). The CDR3 loop reads CASSHDGVYEQYF. In nucleotides, the CDR3 is TGTGCCAGCAGCCACGACGGGGTCTACGAGCAGTACTTC.

This sequence joins TRBV4-3 and TRBJ2-3; 9 nucleotides agree with TRBD1. The V gene end was trimmed by 3 bases and the J gene end by 0 bases; junction bases not matched to a gene: 10. This CDR3 is built from 18 residues. The V gene's germline CDR1 is LGHNA and CDR2 YSLEER. This chain's CDR3 is CASSHRISGTGSTDTQYF. CDR3 bases: TGCGCCAGCAGCCACCGGATCTCCGGGACAGGGAGCACAGATACGCAGTATTTT.

The chain is built from TRBV6-6 and TRBJ2-1; possibly TRBD2 for D (5 bases). V lost 6 bases and J 3 bases, leaving 18 bases between the germline ends. Germline lookup yields CDR1 MNHNY and CDR2 SVGAGI (reference sequence). The CDR3 runs 16 residues. The CDR3 DNA follows: TGTGCCAGCAGCCCCCCCGAGGGTCCCTACTACAATGAGCAGTTCTTC. Protein: CASSPPEGPYYNEQFF.

The CDR3 spells CASRRQGFSYEQYF. CDR3 coding DNA: TGTGCCAGCCGAAGGCAGGGCTTCTCCTACGAGCAGTACTTC. This chain joins TRBV28 and TRBJ2-7, with D possibly matching TRBD1 (5 bases). This CDR3 has 14 amino acids. Germline V gene sequence: CDR1 MDHEN, CDR2 SYDVKM. With 8 bases removed from V and 0 bases from J, the gap between germline ends came to 14 bases.

The chain is built from TRBV6-4 and TRBJ2-1, with TRBD1 as a possible D gene (6 bases). CDR1 is MRHNA, CDR2 SNTAGT, per germline. CDR3 length: 14 residues. V lost 2 bases to trimming and J lost 6 bases, with 11 bases between them. The CDR3 is CASSDGQISNEQFF. The CDR3 bases are TGTGCCAGCAGTGACGGACAGATTAGCAATGAGCAGTTCTTC.

This sequence joins TRBV6-5 and TRBJ1-6; D not certain. V was shortened by 4 bases and J by 4 bases, with 5 bases between the two germline ends. The CDR3 is 13 residues long. Germline V CDR1 and CDR2: MNHEY, SVGAGI. The CDR3 bases are TGTGCCAGCAGTTCAGTTTATAATTCACCCCTCCACTTT. This codes for CASSSVYNSPLHF.

This clone came up a few times. The V and J genes are TRBV18 and TRBJ1-5; possibly TRBD1 for D (6 bases). V was trimmed by 4 bases and J by 0 bases, leaving 10 bases between them. CDR1 and CDR2 from the germline V gene are KGHSH and LQKENI. The CDR3 length is 15 residues. The DNA of the CDR3 is TGTGCCAGCTCACTGGACAGTAATAGCAATCAGCCCCAGCATTTT. It is translated as CASSLDSNSNQPQHF.